These 16 T cell receptor beta chains were all obtained from the same sample, sequenced in a study of T cell responses to AZD1222 COVID-19 vaccine. Generated by immunoSEQ multiplex PCR, the TCRdb table keeps only in-frame clones and is missing some. The sample consists of 67,000 or so clones, roughly 84% of them appearing once. Specimen: peripheral blood, collected on day 0 of AZD1222 vaccination. All receptors come from an adult in good health.

The CDR3 reads CASSLTEVFRPQHF. The DNA of the CDR3 is TGTGCCAGCAGCTTGACAGAAGTATTCCGGCCCCAGCATTTT. This chain links TRBV9 with TRBJ1-5; TRBD1 is a possible D gene (5 bases). The CDR3 extends over 14 amino acids. Between the trimmed V and J ends, which lost 4 bases and 9 bases, there was a span of 17 bases. Germline V lookup: CDR1 SGDLS, CDR2 YYNGEE. Full variable domain (missing parts from reference TRBV9 and TRBJ1-5): DSGVTQTPKHLITATGQRVTLRCSPRSGDLSVYWYQQSLDQGLQFLIQYYNGEERAKGNILERFSAQQFPDLHSELNLSSLELGDSALYFCASSLTEVFRPQHFGDGTRLSIL.

The CDR3 DNA reads as TGTGCTAGTGCCGCGGACAGGAATGGAAACACCATATATTTT. Its protein product is CASAADRNGNTIYF. The chain combines TRBV12-5 with TRBJ1-3; the match to TRBD1 covers 7 bases. V trimming: 7 bases; J trimming: 3 bases; junction bases outside the gene matches: 6. Germline CDR1 reads LGHNT; CDR2 reads FRNRAP. CDR3 size: 14 residues.

This chain links TRBV12-3 or TRBV12-4 with TRBJ1-1, with a tentative D call TRBD1 (5 bases). V dropped 3 bases and J dropped 9 bases, with 14 bases sitting between them. The CDR3 is made up of 13 amino acids. This CDR3 reads CASSFTGDFKAFF. Here the CDR3 DNA reads TGTGCCAGCAGTTTTACGGGGGATTTTAAAGCTTTCTTT.

This chain uses TRBV7-2 with TRBJ1-4; D not resolved. V lost 6 bases to trimming and J lost 4 bases, with 9 bases between them. The CDR3 sequence is 13 residues long. Per germline, CDR1 SGHTA and CDR2 FQGNSA. The CDR3 coding sequence is TGTGCCAGCAGTCGGACTAATAATGAAAAACTGTTTTTT. Translation: CASSRTNNEKLFF. Combining the CDR3 with reference TRBV7-2 and TRBJ1-4 gives the whole variable domain GAGVSQSPSNKVTEKGKDVELRCDPISGHTALYWYRQSLGQGLEFLIYFQGNSAPDKSGLPSDRFSAERTGGSVSTLTIQRTQQEDSAVYLCASSRTNNEKLFFGSGTQLSVL.

V gene TRBV9 combines with J gene TRBJ2-3; TRBD2 might be the D (5 bases). V lost 6 bases to trimming and J lost 2 bases, with 10 bases between them. Germline CDR1 is SGDLS and CDR2 is YYNGEE. The CDR3 consists of 13 residues. The CDR3 region is CASTEGITDTQYF. The CDR3 DNA reads TGTGCCAGCACCGAGGGAATCACAGATACGCAGTATTTT. The full variable domain, with the rest looked up from reference TRBV9 and TRBJ2-3, is DSGVTQTPKHLITATGQRVTLRCSPRSGDLSVYWYQQSLDQGLQFLIQYYNGEERAKGNILERFSAQQFPDLHSELNLSSLELGDSALYFCASTEGITDTQYFGPGTRLTVL.

V gene TRBV27 combines with J gene TRBJ2-1; D not resolved. The CDR3 is 16 amino acids. Trimming pared 1 base from V and 3 bases from J, leaving 13 bases between. Germline V CDR1 and CDR2: MNHEY, SMNVEV (reference sequence). The CDR3 DNA follows: TGTGCCAGCAGTTTATATTATCAGGATTACTACAATGAGCAGTTCTTC. Protein sequence: CASSLYYQDYYNEQFF.

J is TRBJ1-2 and V is TRBV3-1 (or the pseudogene TRBV3-2); no definite D call. The CDR3 is 12 amino acids. Germline V gene sequence: CDR1 LGHDT, CDR2 YNNKEL (reference sequence). The V end lost 4 bases, the J end lost 6 bases, and 9 bases lay between the germline ends. As DNA, the CDR3 is TGTGCCAGCAGCCTAGGGAAGGATGGCTACACCTTC. Its translation: CASSLGKDGYTF.

The chain has TRBV7-9 and TRBJ1-1, with D tentatively TRBD1 (5 bases). CDR1 is SEHNR, CDR2 FQNEAQ, per germline (reference sequence). Trimming pared 3 bases from V and 8 bases from J, leaving 13 bases between. The CDR3 runs 13 residues. CDR3 nucleotides: TGTGCCAGCAGCTTCAACGAGGGACCCGAAGCTTTCTTT. Translated, it gives CASSFNEGPEAFF.

A word on this clone: One end of the junction fails to match germline, which may point to a read error. The rearrangement links TRBV6-6 to TRBJ1-6; 10 bases line up with TRBD1. The CDR3 sequence is 16 residues long. The V gene's germline CDR1 is MNHNY and CDR2 SVGAGI (reference sequence). The CDR3 region has the DNA TGTGCCAGCAGTGACTCGGGACAGGGGTATAATTCACCCCTCCACTTT. Protein: CASSDSGQGYNSPLHF.

This clone is a singleton in its sample. This rearrangement joins TRBV9 to TRBJ1-2; no clear D. The V and J ends lost 3 bases and 8 bases respectively, with 14 bases between them. The CDR3 extends over 13 amino acids. Germline V gene lookup returns CDR1 SGDLS and CDR2 YYNGEE. The CDR3 loop is CASSDAGYSGYTF. CDR3 in DNA: TGTGCCAGCAGCGACGCGGGGTACTCGGGCTACACCTTC.

CDR3 sequence reads: CASSLGQQTYEQYF. The CDR3 region has the DNA TGTGCCAGCAGCTTGGGGCAGCAAACCTACGAGCAGTACTTC. The rearrangement joins TRBV5-5 to TRBJ2-7; no clear D. With 0 bases removed from V and 2 bases from J, the gap between germline ends came to 9 bases. The CDR3 length is 14 residues. The germline CDR1 and CDR2 sequences are SGHKS and YYEKEE (reference sequence).

The rearrangement uses TRBV11-1 and TRBJ2-3, with D hard to call. Deletions cut 3 bases from V and 3 bases from J, with 10 bases between. This CDR3 comprises 14 residues. Germline V gene data show CDR1 as SGHAT and CDR2 as FQDESV (reference sequence). The CDR3 spells CASSFLERTDTQYF. The CDR3 DNA reads as TGTGCCAGCAGCTTTCTTGAACGGACAGATACGCAGTATTTT.

This clone was found once. This rearrangement joins TRBV2 to TRBJ1-2; D is undetermined. The germline V and J ends were trimmed by 4 bases and 7 bases, with 10 bases remaining between them. The V gene's germline CDR1 is SNHLY and CDR2 FYNNEI. The CDR3 consists of 12 residues. This CDR3 reads CASSANGVGYTF. The DNA for the CDR3 is TGTGCCAGCAGTGCTAATGGGGTTGGCTACACCTTC. The full variable domain, with the rest looked up from reference TRBV2 and TRBJ1-2, is EPEVTQTPSHQVTQMGQEVILRCVPISNHLYFYWYRQILGQKVEFLVSFYNNEISEKSEIFDDQFSVERPDGSNFTLKIRSTKLEDSAMYFCASSANGVGYTFGSGTRLTVV.

This clone is judged medium-sized. This chain uses TRBV27 with TRBJ1-1; D may be TRBD1 (6 bases). From germline, CDR1 is MNHEY and CDR2 SMNVEV (reference sequence). The ends were cut back, 2 bases at V and 5 bases at J, with 21 bases in the middle. The CDR3 has 17 residues. The chain's CDR3 is CASSLRLIAGGGTEAFF. CDR3 DNA: TGTGCCAGCAGTTTACGTTTAATAGCCGGAGGGGGGACTGAAGCTTTCTTT.

The rearrangement uses TRBV7-2 and TRBJ2-1; D unclear. Germline V gives CDR1 SGHTA, CDR2 FQGNSA. The CDR3 covers 13 residues. V lost 1 base to trimming and J lost 5 bases, with 6 bases between them. The CDR3 region has the DNA TGTGCCAGCAGCTTAGGAAAGCACAATGAGCAGTTCTTC. Its translation is CASSLGKHNEQFF. Drawing the rest from reference TRBV7-2 and TRBJ2-1, the complete variable domain is GAGVSQSPSNKVTEKGKDVELRCDPISGHTALYWYRQSLGQGLEFLIYFQGNSAPDKSGLPSDRFSAERTGGSVSTLTIQRTQQEDSAVYLCASSLGKHNEQFFGPGTRLTVL.

This clone was seen a few times. This rearrangement joins TRBV28 to TRBJ2-7, with 10 bases that match TRBD1. The length of the CDR3 is 18 residues. V trimming: 5 bases; J trimming: 3 bases; junction bases outside the gene matches: 16. The V gene's germline CDR1 is MDHEN and CDR2 SYDVKM. This chain's CDR3 is CASSGSRDRGQTLYEQYF. The CDR3 nucleotides are TGTGCCAGCAGTGGGTCCCGGGACAGGGGTCAAACTCTCTACGAGCAGTACTTC.